Following are 21 T cell receptor beta chains from one sample sequenced in a study of T cell repertoires in cytomegalovirus infection. TCRdb called the reads again in MiXCR, with one record for every CDR3 protein. The sample consists of a few hundred thousand distinct CDR3 sequences, roughly 20% of them appearing once. Sequencing was done on a sample of CD8+ T cells from PBMCs. The receptors were gathered from a human donor in good health (CMV status not recorded). Some clones in this sample may be carry-over from other donors' samples.

This rearrangement joins TRBV4-1 to TRBJ2-7; 7 positions match TRBD1. Germline V CDR1 and CDR2: MGHRA, YSYEKL. The CDR3 sequence is 13 residues long. The V segment lost 5 bases and the J segment 0 bases; nucleotides outside the gene matches: 1. CDR3 in DNA: TGCGCCAGCAGCGGGACAGACTCCTACGAGCAGTACTTC. Translated, it gives CASSGTDSYEQYF.

The CDR3 spells CASSYPLGGETQYF. In DNA form, the CDR3 reads TGTGCCAGCTCCTACCCCCTAGGGGGAGAGACCCAGTACTTC. This chain connects TRBV5-6 to TRBJ2-5; a possible D gene is TRBD1 (6 bases). The length of the CDR3 is 14 residues. Trimming stripped 7 bases from V and 4 bases from J, with 17 bases between. CDR1 and CDR2 (germline): SGHDT, YYEEEE.

The DNA of the CDR3 is TGTGCCAGTAGCCCCTCCAACAGGGGGGTAAAGAACACTGAAGCTTTCTTT. Translating gives CASSPSNRGVKNTEAFF. This chain links TRBV19 with TRBJ1-1; 8 bases are a match to TRBD1. J lost 1 base, V lost 6 bases, and 13 bases had no gene match. The CDR3 contains 17 residues. Germline assignment: CDR1 LNHDA and CDR2 SQIVND (reference sequence).

The chain couples TRBV20-1 to TRBJ1-3; the match to TRBD1 covers 7 bases. Unmatched junction bases numbered 4, after V lost 1 base and J lost 4 bases. Germline V CDR1 and CDR2: DFQATT, SNEGSKA (reference sequence). The length of the CDR3 is 14 residues. CDR3 DNA sequence: TGCAGTGCTAGAGTCGAGGACAGGGGAAACACCATATATTTT. Protein: CSARVEDRGNTIYF.

The chain employs TRBV19 and TRBJ2-5; weak D call: TRBD1 (6 bases). V lost 5 bases, J lost 5 bases, and 18 bases lay in between. There are 15 residues in the CDR3. Germline V gene sequence: CDR1 LNHDA, CDR2 SQIVND (reference sequence). As DNA, the CDR3 is TGTGCCAGTAGTGCCCGGGACACCTCCCTGGAGACCCAGTACTTC. This encodes CASSARDTSLETQYF. Full variable domain (missing parts from reference TRBV19 and TRBJ2-5): DGGITQSPKYLFRKEGQNVTLSCEQNLNHDAMYWYRQDPGQGLRLIYYSQIVNDFQKGDIAEGYSVSREKKESFPLTVTSAQKNPTAFYLCASSARDTSLETQYFGPGTRLLVL.

This clonotype appeared a few times. The chain joins TRBV7-9 to TRBJ1-4, with TRBD1 matching over 9 bases. The CDR3 has 13 amino acids. The germline gives CDR1 SEHNR, CDR2 FQNEAQ (reference sequence). V dropped 10 bases and J dropped 5; count of bases not matched to a gene: 5. For the CDR3, the DNA is TGTGCCACCTTGGACAGGGGCAATGAAAAACTGTTTTTT. Translated: CATLDRGNEKLFF.

V is TRBV7-9 and J is TRBJ2-1, with 9 bases identical to TRBD1. CDR1 and CDR2 (germline): SEHNR, FQNEAQ (reference sequence). V shed 5 bases, J shed 8 bases, and the junction held 7 bases outside the gene matches. The length of the CDR3 is 14 residues. As DNA, the CDR3 is TGTGCCAGCAGCGGGACAGGGATCTCCTATGAGCAGTTCTTC. As protein: CASSGTGISYEQFF.

This clonotype has at least ten counts. The rearrangement joins TRBV6-5 to TRBJ1-1; 7 nucleotides align to TRBD1. J gave up 6 bases and V 0 bases, and 4 bases lay outside the gene matches. The CDR3 length is 14 residues. Per germline, CDR1 MNHEY and CDR2 SVGAGI. The chain's CDR3 is CASSYSPDRAEAFF. Here the CDR3 DNA reads TGTGCCAGCAGTTACTCGCCCGACAGGGCTGAAGCTTTCTTT.

The table lists this clonotype with many counts. V is TRBV24-1 and J is TRBJ2-2; no clear D. The CDR3 totals 10 residues. V lost 9 bases and J 7 bases, leaving 5 bases between the germline ends. The germline V gene encodes CDR1 KGHDR and CDR2 SFDVKD. This CDR3 is CATGDGELFF. In DNA, the CDR3 is TGTGCCACCGGGGACGGGGAGCTGTTTTTT.

In this sample, this clonotype turned up a few times. The chain couples TRBV19 to TRBJ1-1; TRBD1 matches at 7 bases. This CDR3 spans 15 amino acids. Germline trimming cut 1 base from V and 5 bases from J; bases unmatched to any gene: 7. Germline loops: CDR1 LNHDA, CDR2 SQIVND (reference sequence). CDR3 residues: CASSIATRGKTEAFF. The CDR3 coding sequence is TGTGCCAGTAGTATAGCAACCAGGGGGAAGACTGAAGCTTTCTTT.

This clonotype was found a few times. The DNA of the CDR3 is TGCAGCGTTGAGACACCAGAGACCCAGTACTTC. Residues: CSVETPETQYF. J is TRBJ2-5 and V is TRBV29-1; D unresolved. The ends were cut back, 3 bases at V and 4 bases at J, with 6 bases in the middle. Germline V CDR1 and CDR2: SQVTM, ANQGSEA. This CDR3 contains 11 residues.

The CDR3 reads CASSLYLRTEAFF. In DNA, the CDR3 is TGTGCCAGCAGTTTATACTTGCGGACTGAAGCTTTCTTT. The chain links TRBV27 to TRBJ1-1, with unresolved D. The germline gives CDR1 MNHEY, CDR2 SMNVEV (reference sequence). Trimming took off 1 base at V and 5 bases at J, with 8 bases between the two ends. The length of the CDR3 is 13 residues.

This clonotype occurred many times. V is TRBV10-3 and J is TRBJ2-1, with D perhaps matching TRBD1 or TRBD2 (5 bases each). There are 12 residues in the CDR3. The V end lost 2 bases, the J end lost 10 bases, and 9 bases lay between the germline ends. Germline V lookup: CDR1 ENHRY, CDR2 SYGVKD. The CDR3 DNA sequence: TGTGCCATCAGTGAGGGGGACCTGGAGCAGTTCTTC. It specifies CAISEGDLEQFF.

This chain links TRBV7-7 with TRBJ2-2; D is undetermined. Looked up from germline, CDR1 is SSHAT and CDR2 is FNYEAQ (reference sequence). CDR3 length equals 12 residues. V was cut by 8 bases and J by 4 bases, with 8 bases left in between. The CDR3 protein is CASQFSTGELFF. DNA for the CDR3: TGTGCCAGCCAATTTAGCACCGGGGAGCTGTTTTTT.

This clonotype was seen more than once but under ten times. The chain links TRBV20-1 to TRBJ1-1; 7 bases align to TRBD1. Trimming took 4 bases from V and 1 from J; bases not matched to a gene: 9. The CDR3 runs 15 residues. In germline, CDR1 is DFQATT, CDR2 SNEGSKA (reference sequence). In nucleotides, the CDR3 is TGCAGTGCTACAACTCGACAGGGCGGGAACACTGAAGCTTTCTTT. Translating it yields CSATTRQGGNTEAFF.

The chain recombines TRBV5-1 with TRBJ1-6, with D hard to call. Trimming took 7 bases from V and 10 from J, leaving 15 bases between them. This CDR3 has 13 residues. In germline, CDR1 is SGHRS, CDR2 YFSETQ. CDR3 nucleotide sequence: TGCGCCAGCCGCTCCGTTCCGGAGTCACCCCTCCACTTT. Translation: CASRSVPESPLHF.

This chain uses TRBV12-3 or TRBV12-4 with TRBJ1-4, with D uncertain. The length of the CDR3 is 12 residues. V lost 1 base and J lost 7, with 4 bases in between. CDR3 loop: CASSLDLEKLFF. CDR3 sequence (DNA): TGTGCCAGCAGTTTAGATCTTGAAAAACTGTTTTTT.

V and J are TRBV20-1 and TRBJ2-3, with TRBD2 matching 11 bases. This CDR3 region has 15 residues. Germline values: CDR1 DFQATT, CDR2 SNEGSKA (reference sequence). V was pared by 3 bases and J by 0 bases, with 2 bases of the junction left unmatched. The CDR3 sequence: CSASTSGGSTDTQYF. The CDR3 bases are TGCAGTGCTAGCACTAGCGGGGGTAGCACAGATACGCAGTATTTT.

CDR3 amino acids: CASSELSTYSNQPQHF. In nucleotides, the CDR3 is TGTGCCAGCAGTGAATTATCGACTTATAGCAATCAGCCCCAGCATTTT. This sequence joins TRBV6-1 and TRBJ1-5, with unresolved D. This CDR3 has 16 residues. V was trimmed by 2 bases and J by 0 bases, leaving 11 bases between them. Germline CDR1 MNHNS, CDR2 SASEGT.

The chain combines TRBV19 with TRBJ2-1, with no clear D. The V and J ends lost 5 bases and 4 bases respectively, with 9 bases between them. Germline V gives CDR1 LNHDA, CDR2 SQIVND (reference sequence). This CDR3 region has 13 residues. The CDR3 protein is CASSPQEYNEQFF. As DNA, the CDR3 is TGTGCCAGTAGTCCGCAGGAATACAATGAGCAGTTCTTC.

This clonotype has just a few counts. The chain employs TRBV20-1 and TRBJ2-1; D possibly corresponds to TRBD1 (6 bases). Germline loops: CDR1 DFQATT, CDR2 SNEGSKA (reference sequence). V lost 2 bases and J lost 10, with 18 bases in between. CDR3 length: 14 amino acids. The CDR3: CSARPTDSLLEQFF. CDR3 coding DNA: TGCAGTGCTAGACCCACGGACAGTTTGCTGGAGCAGTTCTTC.